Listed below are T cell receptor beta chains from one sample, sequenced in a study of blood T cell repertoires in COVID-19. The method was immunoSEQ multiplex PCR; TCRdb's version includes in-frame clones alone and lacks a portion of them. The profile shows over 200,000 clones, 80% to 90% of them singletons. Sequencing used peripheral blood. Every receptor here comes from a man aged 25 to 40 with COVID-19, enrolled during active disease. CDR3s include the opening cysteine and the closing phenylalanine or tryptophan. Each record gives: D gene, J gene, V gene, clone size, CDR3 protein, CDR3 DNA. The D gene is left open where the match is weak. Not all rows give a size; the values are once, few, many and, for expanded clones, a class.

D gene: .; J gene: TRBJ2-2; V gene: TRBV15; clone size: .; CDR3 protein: CATREEGYTGELFF; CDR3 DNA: TGTGCCACCAGAGAAGAGGGTTACACCGGGGAGCTGTTTTTT
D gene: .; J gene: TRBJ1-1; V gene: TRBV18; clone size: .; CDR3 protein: CASSPLRERWSEAFF; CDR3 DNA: TGTGCCAGCTCACCACTCCGGGAAAGATGGTCTGAAGCTTTCTTT
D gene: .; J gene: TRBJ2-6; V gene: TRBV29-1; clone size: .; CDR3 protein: CSLKGHVRSGANVLTF; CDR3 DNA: TGCAGCCTCAAAGGACACGTTCGCTCTGGGGCCAACGTCCTGACTTTC
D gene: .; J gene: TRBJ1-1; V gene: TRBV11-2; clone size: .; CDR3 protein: CASSPRRGLMNTEAFF; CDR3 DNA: TGTGCCAGCAGCCCCCGACGGGGACTAATGAACACTGAAGCTTTCTTT
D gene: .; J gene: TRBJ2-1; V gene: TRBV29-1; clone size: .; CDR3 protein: CSVASPGQGFGEQFF; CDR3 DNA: TGCAGCGTAGCCTCCCCGGGACAAGGATTCGGCGAGCAGTTCTTC
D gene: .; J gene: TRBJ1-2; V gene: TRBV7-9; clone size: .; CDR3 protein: CASSLGGYYGYTF; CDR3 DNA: TGTGCCAGCAGCTTAGGAGGGTACTATGGCTACACCTTC
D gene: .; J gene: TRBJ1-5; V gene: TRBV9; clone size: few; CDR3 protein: CASSVECQGAKCSLEPDQPQHF; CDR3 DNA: TGTGCCAGCAGCGTAGAATGTCAAGGGGCAAAGTGTTCCCTCGAACCTGATCAGCCCCAGCATTTT
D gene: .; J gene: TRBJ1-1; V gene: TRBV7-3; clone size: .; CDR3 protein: CASSLISGAEAFF; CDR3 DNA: TGTGCCAGCAGCTTAATATCAGGGGCTGAAGCTTTCTTT
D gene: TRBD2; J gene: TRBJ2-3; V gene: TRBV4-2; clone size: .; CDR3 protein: CASSWAGDSITDTQYF; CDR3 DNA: TGTGCCAGCAGTTGGGCGGGAGACTCTATCACAGATACGCAGTATTTT
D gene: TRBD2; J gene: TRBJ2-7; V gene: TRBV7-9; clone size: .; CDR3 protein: CASSSTGLAGAYEQYF; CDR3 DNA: TGTGCCAGCAGCTCGACTGGACTAGCGGGCGCCTACGAGCAGTACTTC
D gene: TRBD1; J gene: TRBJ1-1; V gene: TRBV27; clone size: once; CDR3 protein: CASSLVQGGMNTEAFF; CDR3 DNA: TGTGCCAGCAGTTTGGTACAGGGGGGTATGAACACTGAAGCTTTCTTT
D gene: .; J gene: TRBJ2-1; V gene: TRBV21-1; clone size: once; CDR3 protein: CASSKAGGERVDRNEQFF; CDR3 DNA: TGTGCCAGCAGCAAAGCAGGCGGGGAGAGGGTTGATCGCAATGAGCAGTTCTTC
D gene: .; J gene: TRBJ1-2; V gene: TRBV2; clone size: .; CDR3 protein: CASSELNYGYTF; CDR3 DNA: TGTGCCAGCAGTGAACTTAACTATGGCTACACCTTC
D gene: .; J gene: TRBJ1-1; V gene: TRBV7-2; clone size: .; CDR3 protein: CASSFGGSTEAFF; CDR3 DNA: TGTGCCAGCAGCTTTGGGGGGAGCACTGAAGCTTTCTTT
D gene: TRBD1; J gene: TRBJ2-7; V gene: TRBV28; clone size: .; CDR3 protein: CASRGHGTGYSYEQYF; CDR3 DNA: TGTGCCAGCAGAGGCCACGGGACAGGGTATTCCTACGAGCAGTACTTC
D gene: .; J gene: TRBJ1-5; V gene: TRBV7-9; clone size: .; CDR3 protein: CASSLEQGSQPQHF; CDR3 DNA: TGTGCCAGCAGCTTAGAACAGGGAAGTCAGCCCCAGCATTTT
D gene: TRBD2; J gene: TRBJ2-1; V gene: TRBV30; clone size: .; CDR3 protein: CAWNILAGGFNEQFF; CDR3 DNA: TGTGCCTGGAACATATTAGCGGGAGGGTTTAATGAGCAGTTCTTC
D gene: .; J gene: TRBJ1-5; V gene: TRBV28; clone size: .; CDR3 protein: CASSFPPGYSNQPQHF; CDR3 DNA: TGTGCCAGCAGTTTCCCCCCGGGGTATAGCAATCAGCCCCAGCATTTT
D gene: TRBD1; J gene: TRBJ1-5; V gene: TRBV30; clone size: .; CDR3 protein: CAWGTGGGNQPQHF; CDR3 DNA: TGTGCCTGGGGGACAGGGGGCGGCAATCAGCCCCAGCATTTT
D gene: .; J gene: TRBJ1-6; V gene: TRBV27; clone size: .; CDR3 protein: CASSLVDFNSPLHF; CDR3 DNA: TGTGCCAGCAGTTTAGTGGACTTTAATTCACCCCTCCACTTT
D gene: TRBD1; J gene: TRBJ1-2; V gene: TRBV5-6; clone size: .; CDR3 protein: CASSFRDRVIYGYTF; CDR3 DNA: TGTGCCAGCAGCTTCCGGGACAGGGTCATCTATGGCTACACCTTC
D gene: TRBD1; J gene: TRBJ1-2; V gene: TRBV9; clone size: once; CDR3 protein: CASTPGQTGGYTF; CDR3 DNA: TGTGCCAGCACTCCGGGACAGACGGGTGGCTACACCTTC
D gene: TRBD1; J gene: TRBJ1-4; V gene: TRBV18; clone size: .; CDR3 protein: CASSQRQGTDEKLFF; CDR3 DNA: TGTGCCAGCTCACAGCGACAGGGGACGGATGAAAAACTGTTTTTT
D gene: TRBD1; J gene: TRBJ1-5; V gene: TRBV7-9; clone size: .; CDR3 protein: CASSLTQGFNQPQHF; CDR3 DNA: TGTGCCAGCAGCTTAACACAGGGGTTCAATCAGCCCCAGCATTTT
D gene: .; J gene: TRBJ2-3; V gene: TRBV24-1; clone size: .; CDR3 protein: CATSSEIGADTQYF; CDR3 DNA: TGTGCCACCAGCTCGGAGATCGGCGCAGATACGCAGTATTTT
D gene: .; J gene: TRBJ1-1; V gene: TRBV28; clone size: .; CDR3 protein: CASSKQGIFVTNTEAFF; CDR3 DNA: TGTGCCAGCAGCAAACAGGGAATTTTTGTGACGAACACTGAAGCTTTCTTT
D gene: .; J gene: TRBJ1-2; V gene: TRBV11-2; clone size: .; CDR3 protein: CASSLDRGGVNYGYTF; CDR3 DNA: TGTGCCAGCAGCTTAGATCGGGGTGGGGTTAACTATGGCTACACCTTC
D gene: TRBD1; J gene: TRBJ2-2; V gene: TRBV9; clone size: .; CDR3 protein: CASSATGYTGELFF; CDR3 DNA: TGTGCCAGCAGCGCGACAGGGTACACCGGGGAGCTGTTTTTT
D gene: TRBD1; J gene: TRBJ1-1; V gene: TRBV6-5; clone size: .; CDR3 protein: CATDRGRSAFF; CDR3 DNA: TGTGCCACGGACAGGGGGAGATCAGCTTTCTTT
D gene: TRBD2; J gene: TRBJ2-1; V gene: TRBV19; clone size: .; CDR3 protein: CASSTRIAAGGESSYNEQFF; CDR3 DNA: TGTGCCAGTAGTACTCGAATCGCAGCGGGAGGCGAAAGCTCCTACAATGAGCAGTTCTTC
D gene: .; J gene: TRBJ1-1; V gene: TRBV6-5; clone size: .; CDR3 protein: CASSSRDTDTEAFF; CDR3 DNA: TGTGCCAGCAGCTCACGGGACACCGACACTGAAGCTTTCTTT
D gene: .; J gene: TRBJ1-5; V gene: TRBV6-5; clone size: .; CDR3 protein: CASRGTRNQPQHF; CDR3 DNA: TGTGCCAGCAGAGGAACTAGGAATCAGCCCCAGCATTTT
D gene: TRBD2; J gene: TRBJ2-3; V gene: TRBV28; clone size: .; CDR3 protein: CASSLGLAGGVTDTQYF; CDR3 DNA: TGTGCCAGCAGTCTAGGACTAGCGGGAGGCGTCACAGATACGCAGTATTTT
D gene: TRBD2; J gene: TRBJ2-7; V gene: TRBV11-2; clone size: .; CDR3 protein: CASSLGAGESYEQYF; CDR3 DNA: TGTGCCAGCAGCTTAGGAGCGGGAGAATCCTACGAGCAGTACTTC
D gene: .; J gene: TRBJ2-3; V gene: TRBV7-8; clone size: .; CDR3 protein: CASSSESGSQGDTQYF; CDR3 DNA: TGTGCCAGCAGCTCCGAAAGCGGGTCCCAGGGTGATACGCAGTATTTT
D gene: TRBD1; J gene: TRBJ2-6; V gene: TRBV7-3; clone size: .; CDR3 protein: CASSWQGAGANVLTF; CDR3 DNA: TGTGCCAGCAGCTGGCAGGGGGCTGGGGCCAACGTCCTGACTTTC
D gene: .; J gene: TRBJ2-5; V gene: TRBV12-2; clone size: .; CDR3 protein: CASRLDRLRYQETQYF; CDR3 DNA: TGTGCAAGTCGCTTAGACCGACTGCGGTACCAAGAGACCCAGTACTTC
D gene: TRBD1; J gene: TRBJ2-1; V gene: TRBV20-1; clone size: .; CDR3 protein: CSASVQGVRYNEQFF; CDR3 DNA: TGCAGTGCTAGTGTACAGGGGGTAAGGTACAATGAGCAGTTCTTC
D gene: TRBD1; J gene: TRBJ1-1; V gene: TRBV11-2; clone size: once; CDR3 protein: CASTTLYRGKTEAFF; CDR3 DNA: TGTGCCAGCACAACCCTTTACAGGGGGAAAACTGAAGCTTTCTTT
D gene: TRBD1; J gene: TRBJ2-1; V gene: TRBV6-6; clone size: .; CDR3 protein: CASRQGGEQFF; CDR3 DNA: TGTGCCAGCCGACAGGGCGGTGAGCAGTTCTTC
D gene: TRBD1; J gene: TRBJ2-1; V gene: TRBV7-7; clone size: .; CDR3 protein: CASSFRQGDEQFF; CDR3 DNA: TGTGCCAGCAGCTTCAGACAGGGCGATGAGCAGTTCTTC
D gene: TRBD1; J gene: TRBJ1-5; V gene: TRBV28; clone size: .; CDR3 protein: CASSFSFDRVGNQPQHF; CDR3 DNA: TGTGCCAGCAGTTTTAGTTTCGACAGGGTCGGCAATCAGCCCCAGCATTTT
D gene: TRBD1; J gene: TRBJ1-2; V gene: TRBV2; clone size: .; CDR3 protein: CASKRQGYGYTF; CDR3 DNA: TGTGCCAGCAAGAGACAGGGTTATGGCTACACCTTC
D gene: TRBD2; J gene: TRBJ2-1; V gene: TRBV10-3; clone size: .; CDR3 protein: CAISPTSGLSYNEQFF; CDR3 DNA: TGTGCCATCAGCCCTACTAGCGGCCTTTCCTACAATGAGCAGTTCTTC
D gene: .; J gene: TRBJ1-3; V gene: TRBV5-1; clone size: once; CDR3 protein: CASSSTGFGNTIYF; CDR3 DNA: TGCGCCAGCAGCTCCACAGGGTTTGGAAACACCATATATTTT
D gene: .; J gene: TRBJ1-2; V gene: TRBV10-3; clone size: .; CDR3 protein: CAISESTVGYTF; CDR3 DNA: TGTGCCATCAGTGAAAGTACAGTCGGCTACACCTTC
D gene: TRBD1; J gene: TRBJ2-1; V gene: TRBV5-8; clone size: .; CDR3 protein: CASSRIAGTGYHNEQFF; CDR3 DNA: TGTGCCAGCAGCCGAATCGCCGGGACAGGTTATCACAATGAGCAGTTCTTC
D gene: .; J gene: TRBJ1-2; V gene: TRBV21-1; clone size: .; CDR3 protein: CASSKERVRNRGYTF; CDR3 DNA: TGTGCCAGCAGCAAAGAGAGGGTGAGGAATCGTGGCTACACCTTC
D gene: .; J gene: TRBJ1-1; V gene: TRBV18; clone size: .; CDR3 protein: CASSSGQNTEAFF; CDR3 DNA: TGTGCCAGCTCATCGGGACAGAACACTGAAGCTTTCTTT
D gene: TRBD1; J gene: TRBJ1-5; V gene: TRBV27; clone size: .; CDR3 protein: CASSTGGGHGNQPQHF; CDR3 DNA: TGTGCCAGCAGCACAGGGGGGGGACATGGCAATCAGCCCCAGCATTTT
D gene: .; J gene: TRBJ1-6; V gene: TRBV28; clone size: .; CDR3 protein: CASNPGTLGNSPLHF; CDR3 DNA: TGTGCCAGCAACCCCGGGACTTTGGGTAATTCACCCCTCCACTTT
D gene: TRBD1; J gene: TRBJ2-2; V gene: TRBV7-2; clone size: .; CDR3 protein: CASSLAGTGWAGELFF; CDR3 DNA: TGTGCCAGCAGCTTAGCCGGGACAGGATGGGCCGGGGAGCTGTTTTTT
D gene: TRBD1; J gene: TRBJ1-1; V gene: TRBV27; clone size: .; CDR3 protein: CASSRGDRALEAFF; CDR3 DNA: TGTGCCAGCAGTCGGGGGGACAGGGCGCTTGAAGCTTTCTTT
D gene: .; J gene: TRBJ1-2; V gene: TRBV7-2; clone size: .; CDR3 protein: CASSLFYRAGGGYTF; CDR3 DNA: TGTGCCAGCAGCTTATTTTATCGGGCCGGGGGTGGCTACACCTTC
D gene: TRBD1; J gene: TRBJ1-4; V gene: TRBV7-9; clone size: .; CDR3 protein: CASSPGQGNEKLFF; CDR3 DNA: TGTGCCAGCAGCCCGGGACAGGGTAATGAAAAACTGTTTTTT
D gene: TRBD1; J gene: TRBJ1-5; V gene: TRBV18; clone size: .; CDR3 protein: CASSHDRGGDQPQHF; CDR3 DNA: TGTGCCAGCTCCCATGACAGGGGAGGAGATCAGCCCCAGCATTTT
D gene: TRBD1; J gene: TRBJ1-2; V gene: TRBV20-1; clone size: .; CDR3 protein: CSATDRDGYTF; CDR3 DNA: TGCAGTGCGACGGACAGGGATGGCTACACCTTC
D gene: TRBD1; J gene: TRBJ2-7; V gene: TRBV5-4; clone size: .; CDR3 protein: CASSPSGTGVYEQYF; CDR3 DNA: TGTGCCAGCAGCCCCTCCGGGACAGGAGTGTACGAGCAGTACTTC
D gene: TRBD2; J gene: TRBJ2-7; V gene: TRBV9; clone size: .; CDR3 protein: CASSSSGTSYEQYF; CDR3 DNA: TGTGCCAGCAGCAGTAGCGGGACCAGCTACGAGCAGTACTTC